This T cell receptor (beta chain) was sequenced during a study of T cell changes during pregnancy in multiple sclerosis (dated by TCRdb to between 2017 and 2020). Some background on the complete study: In women with multiple sclerosis, the researchers looked at how the T cell repertoire shifted as pregnancy progressed.

Reading from cysteine to phenylalanine, the CDR3 counts 15 amino acids. Only the CDR3 part of the read is kept: 45 bases, read in frame from the first base. Trimming leaves V shorter by 4 bases and J shorter by 10 bases, with the junction holding 11 bases beyond the gene matches. Reading the germline V gene gives CDR1 SGHRS and CDR2 YFSETQ. Libraries were built with the immunoSEQ multiplex PCR assay. Imported from immuneACCESS, the table was reduced by TCRdb to in-frame sequences with V and J called. These copies leave out some clones; in studies compared against another copy, an unresolved V gene accounts for under half, and the cause of the remainder is not known. Counted in this sample were some 27,000 clones; roughly 89% of them appeared once. The top ten clones comprise around 0.59% of the sample. Comment on this clone: It has no known antigen specificity. No base quality information exists; no much larger clone differs at one position.

This clonotype originated in a female donor in good health, enrolled as a control in a pregnancy study. The chain uses TRBV5-1 and TRBJ1-6, and TRBD1 matches 7 of the central bases. The sequenced sample was CD4+ T cells from peripheral blood mononuclear cells, obtained in the first trimester of pregnancy. CDR3 loop: CASSSGGGIGSPLHF. The DNA sequence is TGCGCCAGCAGCAGCGGAGGGGGCATAGGCTCACCCCTCCACTTT.